This TCR beta chain stems from a study of T cells in Graves' hyperthyroidism and ophthalmopathy. This clonotype was seen ten or more times. Losses at the gene ends were 4 bases for V and 5 bases for J; bases not matched to a gene: 7. CDR3 length: 17 amino acids. CDR1 is LGHDT, CDR2 YNNKEL, per germline (reference sequence). RNA transcripts provided the source from which TCR beta CDR3 regions were amplified. HTBI primers drove first-round RT-PCR of the TCR CDR3. TCRdb reprocessed the multiplex PCR reads via MiXCR and lists one record per CDR3 protein. The sample consists of approximately 400,000 distinct CDR3 sequences, roughly 15% of them appearing once.

The sample was blood. The receptor was derived from a woman aged 25 to 45 with Graves' ophthalmopathy. J is TRBJ2-5 and V is TRBV3-1, with 16 bases matching TRBD2. The CDR3 region has the DNA TGTGCCAGCAGCCTCGGGACTAGCGGGGGGGCCTGGGAGACCCAGTACTTC. Its translation is CASSLGTSGGAWETQYF.